This T cell receptor (beta chain) is drawn from a study of CD8 T cells in Susac syndrome. TCR beta sequencing was performed on blood CD8+ and CD4+ T cells. TEMRA cells were enriched by FACS, and CD4+ and CD8+ T cells were negatively isolated. Random hexamers were used to reverse transcribe the RNA input (roughly 0.5 to 1 ug). Across 54 Vbeta and 13 Jbeta, immunoSEQ multiplex PCR amplified TCR beta CDR3. TCRdb redid the calling of the immunoSEQ multiplex PCR reads with MiXCR, one entry per CDR3 protein. The sample consists of 90,000 to 110,000 distinct CDR3 sequences, less than 97% of them appearing once. The germline gives CDR1 DFQATT, CDR2 SNEGSKA (reference sequence). CDR3 length: 14 residues. V lost 1 base to trimming and J lost 8 bases, with 17 bases between them.

V and J are TRBV20-1 and TRBJ1-2, with D unclear. Sequenced input: CD4+ T cells from PBMCs. This TCR was sampled from a human donor in good health. As DNA, the CDR3 is TGCAGTGCTAGAGTCGAGGGAACGCTACGGGGCTACACCTTC. Translation gives CSARVEGTLRGYTF.